A single sample is the source of the 30 T cell receptor beta chains below, sequenced in a study of blood T cell repertoires in COVID-19. Data came from immunoSEQ multiplex PCR; TCRdb stores just in-frame clones and leaves some out. The table lists 150,000 to 200,000 clones, around 82% of them singletons, with approximately 4.7% in the top ten. What was sequenced was PBMCs or T cells enriched from blood (not recorded which). The receptors here all came from an older woman with acute COVID-19.

V gene TRBV4-2 combines with J gene TRBJ1-6; TRBD1 matches 8 bases. Per the germline V gene, CDR1 is LGHNA and CDR2 is YNFKEQ. This CDR3 region has 16 residues. V dropped 3 bases and J dropped 7; count of bases not matched to a gene: 8. As DNA, the CDR3 is TGTGCCAGCAGCCAGGTTTCCGGGACAGGAAATTCACCCCTCCACTTT. Residues: CASSQVSGTGNSPLHF.

The CDR3 nucleotides are TGTGCCAGAAGCCTGGAGGGGACTTTACGCTACGAGCAGTACTTC. This codes for CARSLEGTLRYEQYF. The chain carries TRBV5-3 and TRBJ2-7; maybe TRBD2 (6 bases). TRBV5-3 is labeled an ORF, and its function is uncertain. The CDR3 is made up of 15 amino acids. The ends were cut back, 4 bases at V and 3 bases at J, with 17 bases in the middle.

This clone was counted only a few times. V is TRBV19 and J is TRBJ1-5, with D perhaps matching TRBD1 (6 bases). This CDR3 spans 13 amino acids. Trimming pared 6 bases from V and 6 bases from J, leaving 12 bases between. CDR1 is LNHDA and CDR2 is SQIVND in the germline V gene (reference sequence). The CDR3 sequence is CASRSGVGQPQHF. The CDR3 DNA reads TGTGCCAGTAGGTCAGGGGTGGGTCAGCCCCAGCATTTT.

CDR3 region: CASSHGGASGNTIYF. CDR3 coding DNA: TGCGCCAGCAGCCATGGCGGTGCCTCTGGAAACACCATATATTTT. This chain connects TRBV4-3 to TRBJ1-3, with D uncertain. Germline assignment: CDR1 LGHNA and CDR2 YSLEER. Trimming took 3 bases from V and 0 from J, leaving 9 bases between them. The CDR3 spans 15 residues.

This clone was seen once. The chain recombines TRBV28 with TRBJ2-3, with a tentative D call TRBD1 (6 bases). Between the trimmed V and J ends, which lost 2 bases and 3 bases, there was a span of 12 bases. The length of the CDR3 is 15 residues. CDR1 and CDR2 from the germline V gene are MDHEN and SYDVKM. The CDR3 DNA reads as TGTGCCAGCAGTTTAGTACAGGGTGGAACAGATACGCAGTATTTT. Translated, it gives CASSLVQGGTDTQYF.

The J gene is TRBJ2-1, the V gene TRBV27; TRBD2 agrees at 7 bases. This CDR3 has 17 amino acids. Looked up from germline, CDR1 is MNHEY and CDR2 is SMNVEV (reference sequence). The V gene end was trimmed by 5 bases and the J gene end by 5 bases; junction bases not matched to a gene: 15. CDR3: CASSPSPGEGPHNEQFF. CDR3 in DNA: TGTGCCAGCAGTCCCTCCCCGGGGGAGGGCCCCCACAATGAGCAGTTCTTC.

The chain employs TRBV24-1 and TRBJ2-1; tentatively, D is TRBD2 (5 bases). V lost 1 base to trimming and J lost 0 bases, with 6 bases between them. Germline V gene sequence: CDR1 KGHDR, CDR2 SFDVKD. CDR3 length equals 15 residues. The DNA for the CDR3 is TGTGCCACCAGTGATTTTGAGGGCTCCTACAATGAGCAGTTCTTC. Translating gives CATSDFEGSYNEQFF.

V is TRBV18 and J is TRBJ1-3, with a possible D match to TRBD1 (6 bases). Germline CDR1 reads KGHSH; CDR2 reads LQKENI. This CDR3 is 15 amino acids long. The V end lost 3 bases, the J end lost 1 base, and 10 bases lay between the germline ends. This CDR3 reads CASSPSGTSGNTIYF. The CDR3 DNA follows: TGTGCCAGCTCACCTTCCGGGACATCTGGAAACACCATATATTTT.

The chain links TRBV15 to TRBJ2-1; 8 bases are shared with TRBD2. The CDR3 totals 15 residues. V lost 4 bases, J lost 4 bases, and 6 bases stayed unmatched. Germline V CDR1 and CDR2: LNHNV, YYDKDF (reference sequence). CDR3 DNA sequence: TGTGCCACCAGCACCTCCGGGACTAGTTACAATGAGCAGTTCTTC. Translating gives CATSTSGTSYNEQFF. The full variable domain, rest sourced from reference TRBV15 and TRBJ2-1, is DAMVIQNPRYQVTQFGKPVTLSCSQTLNHNVMYWYQQKSSQAPKLLFHYYDKDFNNEADTPDNFQSRRPNTSFCFLDIRSPGLGDTAMYLCATSTSGTSYNEQFFGPGTRLTVL.

The J gene is TRBJ2-5, the V gene TRBV6-6; 9 nucleotides line up with TRBD1. CDR3 length: 15 residues. The germline V gene encodes CDR1 MNHNY and CDR2 SVGAGI (reference sequence). Germline trimming cut 1 base from V and 4 bases from J; bases unmatched to any gene: 4. CDR3 coding DNA: TGTGCCAGCAGTTACTGGGACAGGGTGGGAGAGACCCAGTACTTC. It codes for CASSYWDRVGETQYF.

V usage is TRBV6-5 and J usage is TRBJ1-1, with TRBD1 identical over 9 bases. The V segment lost 6 bases and the J segment 3 bases; nucleotides outside the gene matches: 8. In germline, CDR1 is MNHEY, CDR2 SVGAGI. This CDR3 is built from 15 residues. The CDR3: CASRDLQGAYTEAFF. DNA for the CDR3: TGTGCCAGCAGGGACCTACAGGGGGCTTACACTGAAGCTTTCTTT.

The chain combines TRBV5-1 with TRBJ1-4; 8 bases agree with TRBD1. The V and J ends lost 4 bases and 10 bases, in that order; junction bases with no gene match: 9. From germline, CDR1 is SGHRS and CDR2 YFSETQ. This CDR3 spans 14 amino acids. Here the CDR3 reads CASSPAIQGGKLFF. The CDR3 nucleotides read TGCGCCAGCAGCCCAGCCATACAGGGGGGAAAACTGTTTTTT.

This rearrangement joins TRBV7-2 to TRBJ2-4, with D hard to call. CDR1 is SGHTA and CDR2 is FQGNSA in the germline V gene. This CDR3 contains 16 residues. The germline V and J ends were trimmed by 5 bases and 0 bases, with 14 bases remaining between them. The CDR3 reads CASSQDLRLAKNIQYF. CDR3 in DNA: TGTGCCAGCAGCCAGGATCTCCGGCTAGCCAAAAACATTCAGTACTTC. The whole variable domain, filled in from reference TRBV7-2 and TRBJ2-4, reads GAGVSQSPSNKVTEKGKDVELRCDPISGHTALYWYRQSLGQGLEFLIYFQGNSAPDKSGLPSDRFSAERTGGSVSTLTIQRTQQEDSAVYLCASSQDLRLAKNIQYFGAGTRLSVL.

The CDR3 here is CASSSLTSGPSYEQYF. CDR3 bases: TGTGCCAGCAGCTCCTTGACTAGCGGGCCATCCTACGAGCAGTACTTC. The chain joins TRBV11-2 to TRBJ2-7; TRBD2 matches 10 bases. V lost 4 bases, J lost 1 base, and 7 bases stayed unmatched. CDR3 length: 16 amino acids. Germline CDR1 and CDR2: SGHAT and FQNNGV.

This clone has only a few counts. This chain links TRBV5-6 with TRBJ2-7; TRBD1 matches 7 bases. The CDR3 loop spans 12 amino acids. V dropped 3 bases and J dropped 6; count of bases not matched to a gene: 3. The germline gives CDR1 SGHDT, CDR2 YYEEEE. The CDR3 DNA sequence: TGTGCCAGCAGCTCCGACAGGGTCGAGCAGTACGTC. This translates into CASSSDRVEQYV.

The count of this clone is one. The genes are TRBV19 and TRBJ2-3, with D unclear. The V and J ends lost 2 bases and 4 bases respectively, with 16 bases between them. The germline V gene encodes CDR1 LNHDA and CDR2 SQIVND (reference sequence). There are 16 residues in the CDR3. CDR3 nucleotide sequence: TGTGCCAGTAGTATAAGGCTCGCTAGATTCGCAGATACGCAGTATTTT. Protein: CASSIRLARFADTQYF.

The chain recombines TRBV18 with TRBJ1-2; D unclear. Germline V lookup: CDR1 KGHSH, CDR2 LQKENI. This CDR3 region has 13 residues. Trimming left V 2 bases short and J 8 bases short, with 12 bases between. The CDR3 sequence is CASSPREAEGYTF. The CDR3 region has the DNA TGTGCCAGCTCACCAAGGGAAGCGGAGGGCTACACCTTC.

The chain recombines TRBV27 with TRBJ2-1; tentative D call: TRBD1 (5 bases). Trimming removed 3 bases from V and 1 base from J, with 16 bases in between. This CDR3 region has 17 residues. Germline CDR1 reads MNHEY; CDR2 reads SMNVEV (reference sequence). The CDR3 spells CASSLFGHTFSYNEQFF. CDR3 coding DNA: TGTGCCAGCAGTTTGTTTGGACACACTTTTTCCTACAATGAGCAGTTCTTC.

The chain recombines TRBV6-2 or TRBV6-3 with TRBJ1-5, with D unclear. V gave up 2 bases and J gave up 3 bases, with 5 bases separating them. This CDR3 has 13 residues. Germline-derived CDR1 and CDR2 are MNHEY and SVGEGT. The CDR3 DNA follows: TGTGCCAGCAGTTACACAGACAATCAGCCCCAGCATTTT. This sequence encodes CASSYTDNQPQHF.

The chain recombines TRBV18 with TRBJ2-7, with 7 bases lining up with TRBD1. The CDR3 runs 13 residues. CDR1 is KGHSH and CDR2 is LQKENI in the germline V gene. V trimming: 4 bases; J trimming: 6 bases; junction bases outside the gene matches: 6. CDR3 sequence reads: CASSRQGVAEQYF. The CDR3 nucleotides are TGTGCCAGCTCACGGCAGGGGGTGGCCGAGCAGTACTTC.

This chain links TRBV4-1 with TRBJ1-3; TRBD1 might be the D (5 bases). In germline, CDR1 is MGHRA, CDR2 YSYEKL. V was pared by 10 bases and J by 4 bases, with 20 bases between. The CDR3 consists of 15 residues. The CDR3 bases are TGCGCCACCCCAGGAGGGGTTGGGGCGGGAAACACCATATATTTT. This gives the protein CATPGGVGAGNTIYF.

CDR3 nucleotide sequence: TGTGCCAGCTCCCTGGGACAGGGGAGCTCCTACGAGCAGTACTTC. As protein: CASSLGQGSSYEQYF. The chain couples TRBV18 to TRBJ2-7; 10 bases map to TRBD1. This CDR3 has 15 residues. Germline trimming cut 6 bases from V and 0 bases from J; bases unmatched to any gene: 5. Germline V CDR1 and CDR2: KGHSH, LQKENI.

This clone has a single count. The chain recombines TRBV5-4 with TRBJ1-2, with a weak D call TRBD1 (6 bases). V shed 3 bases and J shed 2 bases, with 11 bases lying between them. CDR1 SGHNT and CDR2 YYREEE come from the germline V gene (reference sequence). There are 14 residues in the CDR3. CDR3: CASSSGQRNYGYTF. The CDR3 DNA sequence: TGTGCCAGCAGCTCAGGACAGCGAAACTATGGCTACACCTTC.

The rearrangement links TRBV7-2 to TRBJ2-7, with D possibly TRBD1 on 6 matching bases. Between the trimmed V and J ends, which lost 0 bases and 2 bases, there was a span of 11 bases. This CDR3 region has 15 residues. CDR1 SGHTA and CDR2 FQGNSA come from the germline V gene. In nucleotides, the CDR3 is TGTGCCAGCAGCTTAGCGACAGGCACCCCCTACGAGCAGTACGTC. Protein product: CASSLATGTPYEQYV.

V is TRBV27 and J is TRBJ2-7, with D possibly being TRBD1 (6 bases). Germline assignment: CDR1 MNHEY and CDR2 SMNVEV (reference sequence). Trimming shortened V by 3 bases and J by 3 bases, and 9 bases separated the two germline ends. The CDR3 runs 13 residues. CDR3 nucleotide sequence: TGTGCCAGCAGTTTGAGGGGGAGCTACGAGCAGTACTTC. This codes for CASSLRGSYEQYF.

V gene TRBV5-1 combines with J gene TRBJ2-7; 9 bases agree with TRBD2. This CDR3 has 14 residues. Germline values: CDR1 SGHRS, CDR2 YFSETQ. Trimming cost V 6 bases and J 6 bases; bases outside gene matches: 10. In DNA, the CDR3 is TGCGCCAGCACCACCTTAGCGGGAGCGAGCGAGCAGTACTTC. Its translation: CASTTLAGASEQYF.

The gene calls are TRBV19 and TRBJ1-2, with TRBD1 matching over 8 bases. The junction had 6 bases not matched to a gene; V was cut back by 5 bases and J by 4 bases. The CDR3 length is 14 residues. Germline lookup yields CDR1 LNHDA and CDR2 SQIVND (reference sequence). In nucleotides, the CDR3 is TGTGCCAGTAGTGCAGGGGGCGCGGGCTATGGCTACACCTTC. This gives the protein CASSAGGAGYGYTF.

V is TRBV5-1 and J is TRBJ2-3, with TRBD2 matching 10 bases. Germline V gene data show CDR1 as SGHRS and CDR2 as YFSETQ. V shed 5 bases, J shed 2 bases, and the junction held 8 bases outside the gene matches. The CDR3 has 16 amino acids. CDR3 region: CASSLAGAPITDTQYF. As DNA, the CDR3 is TGCGCCAGCAGTCTAGCGGGGGCGCCCATCACAGATACGCAGTATTTT.

This clone came up once. V is TRBV19 and J is TRBJ1-5; D is ambiguous. CDR1 and CDR2 (germline): LNHDA, SQIVND (reference sequence). This CDR3 is 14 amino acids long. The ends were cut back, 10 bases at V and 1 base at J, with 14 bases in the middle. The CDR3 is CATGSGWSNQPQHF. The CDR3 DNA sequence: TGTGCCACCGGCAGCGGGTGGAGCAATCAGCCCCAGCATTTT.

This clone was seen many times. This same CDR3 is encoded by further DNA sequences in the sample. The chain joins TRBV9 to TRBJ1-1; weak D call: TRBD1 (6 bases). Per germline, CDR1 SGDLS and CDR2 YYNGEE. V was trimmed by 3 bases and J by 1 base, leaving 13 bases between them. CDR3 length equals 15 residues. The CDR3 sequence is CASSASGQPNTEAFF. In DNA form, the CDR3 reads TGTGCCAGCAGCGCTTCGGGACAACCGAACACTGAAGCTTTCTTT.